These T cell receptor beta chains were read from a single sample in a study of early T cells in non-severe SARS-CoV-2 infection. TCRdb re-called the 5' RACE reads through MiXCR, storing one row per CDR3 protein. The sample comprises about 100,000 distinct CDR3 sequences, over 10% of which are singletons, and 2% to 2.5% rests with the top ten. Sequenced sample: whole blood. The source is an adult who was a healthcare worker with PCR-confirmed SARS-CoV-2 infection or an uninfected control (not recorded which). Each CDR3 is given with its conserved first and last residue. The order of the fields is V gene, CDR3 length, clone size, J gene, D gene, CDR3 protein, CDR3 DNA. The D gene is left open where the match is weak. Not every row has a clone size; where given, it reads once, few, many or a size class.

TRBV20-1	14	many	TRBJ2-6	NA	CSAPSGSGANVLTF	TGCAGTGCCCCCTCGGGCTCTGGGGCCAACGTCCTGACTTTC
TRBV19	13	NA	TRBJ2-5	TRBD2	CASRLAGEETQYF	TGTGCCAGTCGGCTAGCGGGGGAAGAGACCCAGTACTTC
TRBV6-6	17	NA	TRBJ2-5	NA	CASSYSFRGLVVETQYF	TGTGCCAGCAGTTACTCGTTCCGGGGGCTTGTAGTAGAGACCCAGTACTTC
TRBV2	13	many	TRBJ2-3	NA	CASRRDHTDTQYF	TGTGCCAGCAGGCGGGACCACACAGATACGCAGTATTTT
TRBV18	15	many	TRBJ1-1	TRBD1	CASSPDRVRNTEAFF	TGTGCCAGCTCACCGGACAGGGTACGGAACACTGAAGCTTTCTTT
TRBV7-9	15	NA	TRBJ2-1	TRBD1	CASSLGQGALDEQFF	TGTGCCAGCAGCTTAGGACAGGGGGCGCTGGATGAGCAGTTCTTC
TRBV2	15	many	TRBJ2-1	NA	CASSISTSSYNEQFF	TGTGCCAGCAGCATATCCACGTCCTCCTACAATGAGCAGTTCTTC
TRBV20-1	13	many	TRBJ2-3	NA	CSANSRGTDTQYF	TGCAGTGCCAACTCCCGGGGCACAGATACGCAGTATTTT
TRBV27	14	many	TRBJ2-3	NA	CAGSLVQPGDTQYF	TGTGCCGGCAGTTTAGTCCAGCCAGGAGATACGCAGTATTTT
TRBV20-1	14	NA	TRBJ2-7	NA	CSAETYTTSYEQYF	TGCAGTGCCGAAACTTACACAACATCCTACGAGCAGTACTTC
TRBV18	13	NA	TRBJ2-5	TRBD2	CASGGGPQETQYF	TGTGCCAGCGGCGGGGGGCCACAAGAGACCCAGTACTTC
TRBV10-1	18	NA	TRBJ1-1	NA	CASSESTGILDTNTEAFF	TGCGCCAGCAGTGAGTCCACCGGGATTCTAGACACGAACACTGAAGCTTTCTTT
TRBV28	11	many	TRBJ2-1	TRBD1	CASSSRGPQFF	TGTGCCAGCAGCTCCAGGGGGCCCCAGTTCTTC
TRBV20-1	14	NA	TRBJ1-2	NA	CSARLQIGGAGYTF	TGCAGTGCTAGACTACAAATTGGAGGAGCTGGCTACACCTTC
TRBV28	12	many	TRBJ2-7	NA	CASSFMKGEQYF	TGTGCCAGCAGTTTCATGAAGGGGGAGCAGTACTTC
TRBV6-2/TRBV6-3	15	few	TRBJ2-2	NA	CASSLHWTNTGELFF	TGTGCCAGCAGCCTCCACTGGACGAACACCGGGGAGCTGTTTTTT
TRBV6-6	14	NA	TRBJ2-1	NA	CASNRGARYNEQFF	TGTGCCAGCAATCGGGGGGCCCGCTACAATGAGCAGTTCTTC
TRBV28	13	NA	TRBJ1-4	NA	CASSSPGGEKLFF	TGTGCCAGCAGTTCCCCCGGCGGGGAAAAACTGTTTTTT
TRBV12-3/TRBV12-4	14	NA	TRBJ1-6	NA	CASSYGLDLVTLHF	TGTGCCAGCAGTTACGGCCTCGACCTAGTCACCCTCCACTTT
TRBV29-1	11	many	TRBJ1-1	NA	CRAGWNTEAFF	TGCAGGGCAGGGTGGAACACTGAAGCTTTCTTT
TRBV12-3/TRBV12-4	13	NA	TRBJ2-5	NA	CASSLEGGETQYF	TGTGCCAGCAGTTTAGAGGGCGGGGAGACCCAGTACTTC